The subject of this entry is one T cell receptor (beta chain). Its antigen is undetermined. The germline V gene encodes CDR1 SGHRS and CDR2 YFSETQ. With 6 bases removed from V and 1 base from J, the gap between germline ends came to 13 bases. CDR3 length equals 14 residues. The record originates from a study of T cell responses to AZD1222 COVID-19 vaccine. Overall study findings and caveats: Of spike-specific TCRs, nearly half reportedly target regions left unmutated in variants. Most donors were white British and more were female, and clonal diversity was possibly underestimated. Only five to seven AZD1222 recipients were seropositive at baseline.

Only in-frame clones appear in the TCRdb table, and some are missing; sequencing was by immunoSEQ multiplex PCR. This table has fewer than 200,000 clones, approximately 88% appearing once. Sequencing used peripheral blood, obtained 28 days after the second AZD1222 dose. The J gene is TRBJ2-5, the V gene TRBV5-1; possible D gene TRBD1, 6 bases. This receptor was identified in an adult who received the AZD1222 COVID-19 vaccine. In DNA form, the CDR3 reads TGCGCCAGCAAGGGGGTAGCCACCCAAGAGACCCAGTACTTC. Residues: CASKGVATQETQYF.